This T cell receptor beta chain emerged from a study of blood T cells in healthy people across ages. This CDR3 spans 17 amino acids. Germline CDR1 is SGHRS and CDR2 is YFSETQ. Trimming took 5 bases from V and 7 from J; bases not matched to a gene: 15. Using a J-beta primer mix together with a sample-barcoded 5' primer, a second PCR was run for roughly 7 to 12 cycles. TCRdb processed the 5' RACE reads anew with MiXCR; each CDR3 protein has one entry. The sample shows over 1,500,000 distinct CDR3 sequences, just under 50% of them seen only once. The source is a middle-aged woman in good health. Material for sequencing was blood. This rearrangement joins TRBV5-1 to TRBJ2-7; 13 positions agree with TRBD2. The CDR3 region is CASSSFVLAGGPSEQYF. In DNA form, the CDR3 reads TGCGCCAGCAGTTCCTTCGTACTAGCGGGGGGGCCAAGTGAGCAGTACTTC. Using reference TRBV5-1 and TRBJ2-7 for the parts outside the CDR3, the full variable domain is KAGVTQTPRYLIKTRGQQVTLSCSPISGHRSVSWYQQTPGQGLQFLFEYFSETQRNKGNFPGRFSGRQFSNSRSEMNVSTLELGDSALYLCASSSFVLAGGPSEQYFGPGTRLTVT.